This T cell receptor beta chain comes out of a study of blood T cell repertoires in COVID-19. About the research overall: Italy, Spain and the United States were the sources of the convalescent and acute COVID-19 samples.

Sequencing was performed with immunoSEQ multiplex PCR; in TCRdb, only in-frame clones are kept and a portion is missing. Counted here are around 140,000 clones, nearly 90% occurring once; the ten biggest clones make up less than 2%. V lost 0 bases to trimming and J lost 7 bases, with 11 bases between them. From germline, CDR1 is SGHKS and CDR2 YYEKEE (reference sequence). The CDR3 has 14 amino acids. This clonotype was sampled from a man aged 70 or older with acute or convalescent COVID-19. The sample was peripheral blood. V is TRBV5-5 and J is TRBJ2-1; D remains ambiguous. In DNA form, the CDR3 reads TGTGCCAGCAGCTTGGTAGAGCCTTGGAATGAGCAGTTCTTC. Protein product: CASSLVEPWNEQFF.